This TCR beta chain stems from a study of blood T cell repertoires in COVID-19. Study information: Sites across the United States, Italy and Spain contributed samples from acute and convalescent COVID-19. The analysed material was cDNA or gDNA that came from T cells, B-cell-depleted T cells, or PBMCs.

Germline CDR1 is SGHRS and CDR2 is YFSETQ. The CDR3 runs to 16 residues. J lost 4 bases, V lost 0 bases, and 7 bases had no gene match. This clone was counted once. Authors' processing steps: Amplification of reference gene primers was used by the study to estimate nucleated cell counts. Measured with immunoSEQ multiplex PCR; TCRdb has only the in-frame clones, and not every one. From that table come the V and J calls and clone size; the DNA was used to work out D and trimming. The sample gives 120,000 or so clones, 80% of which show up once; 16% is in the top ten. The sequence came from a man between 60 and 70 years old with active or convalescent COVID-19. The chain is built from TRBV5-1 and TRBJ2-7; 10 positions agree with TRBD2. Sequencing was carried out using peripheral blood. CDR3 sequence (DNA): TGCGCCAGCAGCTTGGGGGCTAGCGGGAGTGGGTACGAGCAGTACTTC. It yields the protein CASSLGASGSGYEQYF.